Listed below are T cell receptor beta chains from one sample, sequenced in a study of beta chain features in type 1 diabetes. The assay was immunoSEQ multiplex PCR, and TCRdb's table has in-frame clones only and misses some. The profile covers 400,000 to 600,000 clones, with 30% appearing a single time and about 0.065% taken by the ten largest. The sequencing input was naive CD4+ T cells from blood. The source of these receptors is a man between 18 and 29 years old in good health. Both conserved end residues are part of each CDR3. The D gene is left open where the match is weak. Some rows have no size entry. The others give once, few or many, or a class for an expanded clone.

CDR3 protein	CDR3 DNA	D gene	CDR3 length	J gene	V gene	clone size
CASRKQYISGANVLTF	TGTGCCAGCCGAAAACAATACATCTCTGGGGCCAACGTCCTGACTTTC	NA	16	TRBJ2-6	TRBV7-9	few
CASSQRTGQREQYF	TGCGCCAGCAGCCAGAGGACAGGGCAAAGGGAGCAGTACTTC	TRBD1	14	TRBJ2-7	TRBV4-1	NA
CATEGGTEAFF	TGTGCCACCGAGGGGGGGACTGAAGCTTTCTTT	NA	11	TRBJ1-1	TRBV15	few
CSVDSNSGGDTEAFF	TGCAGCGTTGACTCAAACAGCGGAGGAGACACTGAAGCTTTCTTT	NA	15	TRBJ1-1	TRBV29-1	few
CASSAYTDTQYF	TGTGCCAGCAGTGCTTACACAGATACGCAGTATTTT	NA	12	TRBJ2-3	TRBV2	few
CSVPSGRNNEQFF	TGCAGCGTTCCCAGCGGGAGAAACAATGAGCAGTTCTTC	TRBD2	13	TRBJ2-1	TRBV29-1	few
CASSTWTGGEETQYF	TGTGCCAGCAGCACCTGGACAGGGGGTGAAGAGACCCAGTACTTC	TRBD1	15	TRBJ2-5	TRBV7-9	NA
CASSLGTGSDQPQHF	TGTGCCAGCTCACTAGGGACAGGGTCGGATCAGCCCCAGCATTTT	TRBD1	15	TRBJ1-5	TRBV18	once
CASSVDRVNTGELFF	TGTGCCAGCAGTGTGGACAGGGTCAACACCGGGGAGCTGTTTTTT	TRBD1	15	TRBJ2-2	TRBV25-1	NA
CASSITGGNTEAFF	TGTGCCAGCAGTATAACGGGAGGGAACACTGAAGCTTTCTTT	NA	14	TRBJ1-1	TRBV25-1	NA
CAWKSFRGSTGELFF	TGTGCCTGGAAGAGTTTCAGGGGGAGCACCGGGGAGCTGTTTTTT	TRBD1	15	TRBJ2-2	TRBV30	NA
CASSRREANSFNEQFF	TGTGCCAGCAGCCGCCGGGAGGCGAATAGTTTCAATGAGCAGTTCTTC	TRBD2	16	TRBJ2-1	TRBV11-2	NA
CASTTDRGRAGELFF	TGTGCTAGCACGACGGACAGGGGACGCGCCGGGGAGCTGTTTTTT	TRBD1	15	TRBJ2-2	TRBV7-7	NA
CASSLDVGQETQYF	TGCGCCAGCAGCTTGGACGTGGGACAAGAGACCCAGTACTTC	NA	14	TRBJ2-5	TRBV5-1	few
CAWSATTNYGYTF	TGTGCCTGGAGCGCCACAACTAACTATGGCTACACCTTC	NA	13	TRBJ1-2	TRBV30	NA
CTSTAAGASYNEQFF	TGCACCAGCACCGCTGCGGGAGCGTCCTACAATGAGCAGTTCTTC	NA	15	TRBJ2-1	TRBV1	few
CASSVSSGSSYEQYF	TGTGCCAGCAGCGTTTCGAGCGGATCCTCCTACGAGCAGTACTTC	NA	15	TRBJ2-7	TRBV9	NA
CSVESRLGTEAFF	TGCAGCGTTGAAAGCCGGTTGGGCACTGAAGCTTTCTTT	NA	13	TRBJ1-1	TRBV29-1	NA
CATSRDPADTQYF	TGTGCCACCAGCAGAGATCCGGCAGATACGCAGTATTTT	NA	13	TRBJ2-3	TRBV15	few
CASSLDRLYEQYF	TGCGCCAGCAGCTTGGACAGACTATACGAGCAGTACTTC	NA	13	TRBJ2-7	TRBV5-1	NA
CSVTGASYNEQFF	TGCAGCGTTACTGGCGCCTCCTACAATGAGCAGTTCTTC	NA	13	TRBJ2-1	TRBV29-1	NA
CASTRKWGQRNTEAFF	TGTGCCAGCACCAGGAAGTGGGGGCAGAGGAACACTGAAGCTTTCTTT	NA	16	TRBJ1-1	TRBV9	once